Listed here is a single T cell receptor beta chain. Antigen specificity is unknown. The sample belongs to a study of cytomegalovirus exposure and HLA in healthy donors. Broader study findings: It was 160 or so TCR beta chains that were listed as cytomegalovirus-associated. For most TCR sequences rarity was the rule, although some public TCRs occurred in many donors. In a later analysis, first-cohort TCR clusters were found to tend to co-occur in the 100 to 150 validation repertoires.

The V end was cut by 5 bases, the J end by 4 bases, with 12 bases between. The CDR3 length is 13 residues. CDR1 is GTSNPN and CDR2 is SVGIG in the germline V gene (reference sequence). The protocol was immunoSEQ multiplex PCR, while the TCRdb copy is restricted to in-frame clones and leaves out a portion. The table lists 110,000 to 150,000 clones, 80% to 95% of them singletons. The sequencing input was PBMCs. This receptor was taken from a man between 18 and 35 years old in good health and CMV-seronegative. The chain couples TRBV30 to TRBJ1-5; D perhaps matches TRBD1 (5 bases). The CDR3 loop is CAWGGTGNQPQHF. The CDR3 DNA is TGTGCCTGGGGGGGGACCGGTAATCAGCCCCAGCATTTT.